The rows below give T cell receptor beta chains drawn from one sample of a study of blood T cell repertoires in COVID-19. Measured with immunoSEQ multiplex PCR; TCRdb has only the in-frame clones, and not every one. The table shows tens of thousands of clones, with around 84% occurring only once. The source material was peripheral blood. The source is a human donor in a cohort sampled during active COVID-19. Both conserved end residues are part of each CDR3. A D gene is named only where the DNA matches it firmly. Not all rows give a size; the values are once, few, many and, for expanded clones, a class.

16	NA	TRBJ2-7	TRBD2	TRBV9	CASSFAAGGPSYEQYF	TGTGCCAGCAGCTTCGCCGCGGGAGGGCCCTCCTACGAGCAGTACTTC
15	few	TRBJ1-1	NA	TRBV19	CASSIDVSGRTEAFF	TGTGCCAGTAGTATAGATGTTTCAGGCAGGACTGAAGCTTTCTTT
16	NA	TRBJ2-7	TRBD1	TRBV27	CASSLSPGQGRMEQYF	TGTGCCAGCAGTTTATCTCCGGGACAGGGAAGGATGGAGCAGTACTTC
13	NA	TRBJ2-6	NA	TRBV5-1	CASRVAGANVLTF	TGCGCCAGCAGGGTAGCTGGGGCCAACGTCCTGACTTTC
11	NA	TRBJ1-4	NA	TRBV7-9	CASSFGGTLFF	TGTGCCAGCAGCTTCGGGGGGACACTGTTTTTT
14	few	TRBJ1-5	NA	TRBV19	CASSTGRGGQPQHF	TGTGCCAGTAGTACCGGCAGGGGTGGCCAGCCCCAGCATTTT
14	NA	TRBJ2-5	NA	TRBV7-3	CASSLAGSQETQYF	TGTGCCAGCAGCTTAGCGGGGAGCCAAGAGACCCAGTACTTC
14	once	TRBJ2-1	NA	TRBV15	CATSGQISANEQFF	TGTGCCACCAGCGGACAAATATCAGCCAATGAGCAGTTCTTC
18	NA	TRBJ2-1	TRBD2	TRBV15	CATSRLSIAGAPQNEQFF	TGTGCCACCAGCAGACTCAGCATAGCGGGGGCCCCCCAAAATGAGCAGTTCTTC
10	NA	TRBJ1-4	NA	TRBV20-1	CSVIREKLFF	TGCAGTGTTATCAGGGAAAAACTGTTTTTT
16	NA	TRBJ1-1	NA	TRBV5-4	CASSLPTDRPYTEAFF	TGTGCCAGCAGCTTGCCGACCGACAGGCCATACACTGAAGCTTTCTTT
15	NA	TRBJ2-7	TRBD1	TRBV27	CASSLSGTGEYEQYF	TGTGCCAGCAGTTTATCCGGGACAGGAGAATACGAGCAGTACTTC